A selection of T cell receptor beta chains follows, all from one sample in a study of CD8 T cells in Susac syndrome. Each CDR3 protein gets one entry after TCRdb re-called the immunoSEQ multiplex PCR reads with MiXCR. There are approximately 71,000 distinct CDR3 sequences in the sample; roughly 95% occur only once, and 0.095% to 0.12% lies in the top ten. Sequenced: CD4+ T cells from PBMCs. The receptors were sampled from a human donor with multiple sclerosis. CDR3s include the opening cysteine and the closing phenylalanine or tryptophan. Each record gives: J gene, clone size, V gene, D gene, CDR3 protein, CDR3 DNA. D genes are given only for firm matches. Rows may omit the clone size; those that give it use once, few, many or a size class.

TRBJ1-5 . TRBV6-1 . CASSAPGLRFDQPQHF TGTGCCAGCAGTGCTCCAGGGTTAAGATTCGATCAGCCCCAGCATTTT
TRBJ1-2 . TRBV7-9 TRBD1 CASSNRQGGGYTF TGTGCCAGCAGCAACAGACAGGGAGGTGGCTACACCTTC
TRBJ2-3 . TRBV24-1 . CATSGTASTDTQYF TGTGCCACCAGCGGGACGGCTAGCACAGATACGCAGTATTTT
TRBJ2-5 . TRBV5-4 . CASRRGGYGETQYF TGTGCCAGCCGCAGGGGGGGGTATGGAGAGACCCAGTACTTC
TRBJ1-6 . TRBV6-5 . CASSDNQANSPLHF TGTGCCAGCAGTGACAACCAGGCCAATTCACCCCTCCACTTT
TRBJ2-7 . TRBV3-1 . CASSLRAANEQYF TGTGCCAGCAGCCTTCGGGCAGCCAACGAGCAGTACTTC
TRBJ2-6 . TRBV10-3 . CAISESDGLNVLTF TGTGCCATCAGTGAGTCGGACGGATTGAACGTCCTGACTTTC
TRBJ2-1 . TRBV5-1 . CASSLFPGNEQFF TGCGCCAGCAGCTTGTTTCCGGGGAATGAGCAGTTCTTC
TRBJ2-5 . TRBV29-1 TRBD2 CSVERAGIQETQYF TGCAGCGTTGAGCGAGCGGGGATCCAAGAGACCCAGTACTTC
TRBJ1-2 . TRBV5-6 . CASSWGMGGYTF TGTGCCAGCAGCTGGGGAATGGGTGGCTACACCTTC
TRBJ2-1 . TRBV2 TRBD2 CASRPERGAYNEQFF TGTGCCAGCAGGCCAGAGCGGGGGGCCTACAATGAGCAGTTCTTC
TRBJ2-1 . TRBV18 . CASSPRARDEQFF TGTGCCAGCTCACCAAGGGCCCGCGATGAGCAGTTCTTC
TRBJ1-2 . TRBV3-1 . CASSQDLETSYGYTF TGTGCCAGCAGCCAAGATCTCGAAACTTCCTATGGCTACACCTTC
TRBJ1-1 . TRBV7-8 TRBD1 CASRPTGMNTEAFF TGTGCCAGCAGACCGACAGGGATGAACACTGAAGCTTTCTTT
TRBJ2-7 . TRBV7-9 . CASSQIGGYEQYF TGTGCCAGCAGCCAAATTGGGGGCTACGAGCAGTACTTC
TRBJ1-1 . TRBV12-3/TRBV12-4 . CASSPGTATFF TGTGCCAGCAGTCCCGGGACGGCCACTTTCTTT
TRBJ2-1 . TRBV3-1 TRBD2 CASSLPGTRVYNEQFF TGTGCCAGCAGCCTACCCGGGACTAGAGTCTACAATGAGCAGTTCTTC
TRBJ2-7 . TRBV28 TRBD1 CASSSPGQGQQYF TGTGCCAGCAGTTCCCCGGGACAGGGACAGCAGTACTTC
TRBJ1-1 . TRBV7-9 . CASSLAVQYTEAFF TGTGCCAGCAGCTTAGCTGTACAGTACACTGAAGCTTTCTTT
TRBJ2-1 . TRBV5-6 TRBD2 CASSQIAGVYNEQFF TGTGCCAGCAGCCAGATAGCGGGGGTTTACAATGAGCAGTTCTTC
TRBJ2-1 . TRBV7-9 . CASNRQRYNEQFF TGTGCCAGCAACCGACAGCGATACAATGAGCAGTTCTTC
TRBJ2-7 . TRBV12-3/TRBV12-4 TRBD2 CASALGRGGRNEQYF TGTGCCAGCGCCCTGGGCCGGGGGGGCAGAAACGAGCAGTACTTC
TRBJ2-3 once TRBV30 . CAWSAGADTQYF TGTGCCTGGAGTGCGGGGGCAGATACGCAGTATTTT
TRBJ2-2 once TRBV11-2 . CASIKATMDPGTGELFF TGTGCCAGCATCAAAGCAACTATGGACCCGGGGACCGGGGAGCTGTTTTTT
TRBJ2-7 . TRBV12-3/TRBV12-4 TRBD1 CASSLGTGSGYEQYF TGTGCCAGCAGCCTAGGGACAGGGTCCGGCTACGAGCAGTACTTC
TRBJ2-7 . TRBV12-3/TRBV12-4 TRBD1 CASSPQGVPYEQYF TGTGCCAGCAGTCCCCAGGGGGTACCCTACGAGCAGTACTTC
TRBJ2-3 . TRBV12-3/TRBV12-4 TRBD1 CASIKTGNSTDTQYF TGTGCCAGCATCAAGACAGGGAACAGCACAGATACGCAGTATTTT
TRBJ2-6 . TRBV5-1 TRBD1 CASSQTGANSGANVLTF TGCGCCAGCAGCCAGACAGGGGCGAACTCTGGGGCCAACGTCCTGACTTTC
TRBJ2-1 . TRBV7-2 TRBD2 CASSHGLAGGRGYEQFF TGTGCCAGCAGCCACGGACTAGCGGGGGGGCGAGGCTATGAGCAGTTCTTC
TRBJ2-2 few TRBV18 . CASSPFDNRDGNTGELFF TGTGCCAGCTCACCCTTCGACAATAGGGACGGCAACACCGGGGAGCTGTTTTTT
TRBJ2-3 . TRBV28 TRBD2 CASTLAGTVSDTQYF TGTGCCAGCACGCTAGCGGGGACAGTTTCAGATACGCAGTATTTT
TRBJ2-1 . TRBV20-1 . CSASLVDNEQFF TGCAGTGCTAGTTTGGTGGACAATGAGCAGTTCTTC
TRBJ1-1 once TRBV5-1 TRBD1 CASSVTGRYGTEAFF TGCGCCAGCAGCGTGACAGGGAGGTATGGCACTGAAGCTTTCTTT
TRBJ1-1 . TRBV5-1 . CASSLEGQMNTEAFF TGCGCCAGCAGCTTAGAGGGGCAAATGAACACTGAAGCTTTCTTT
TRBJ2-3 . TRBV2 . CASSEGRLPLTDTQYF TGTGCCAGCAGTGAAGGCCGCCTTCCCCTCACAGATACGCAGTATTTT
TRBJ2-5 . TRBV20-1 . CSARLTGLHGETQYF TGCAGTGCTAGATTAACGGGTCTCCATGGGGAGACCCAGTACTTC
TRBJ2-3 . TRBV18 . CASSRQGPGSGADTQYF TGTGCCAGCTCAAGGCAGGGCCCCGGGTCGGGGGCGGATACGCAGTATTTT
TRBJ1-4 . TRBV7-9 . CASSPGGLGNEKLFF TGTGCCAGCAGCCCAGGAGGATTGGGAAATGAAAAACTGTTTTTT
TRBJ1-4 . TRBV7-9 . CASSALATNEKLFF TGTGCCAGCAGCGCTCTGGCAACTAATGAAAAACTGTTTTTT
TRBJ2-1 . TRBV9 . CASTPGGGEQFF TGTGCCAGCACCCCAGGGGGAGGAGAGCAGTTCTTC
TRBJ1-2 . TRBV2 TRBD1 CASSRTGTNYGYTF TGTGCCAGCAGTAGGACAGGGACTAACTATGGCTACACCTTC